The rows below give T cell receptor beta chains drawn from one sample of a study of yellow fever vaccine responses in identical twins. Each CDR3 protein is one row after TCRdb ran MiXCR on the RT-PCR reads. This sample has about 14,000 distinct CDR3 sequences, with roughly 83% found just once. The specimen was T cells from blood (PBMCs), unsorted or a sorted subset (not recorded which), collected before or after yellow fever vaccination (not recorded which). The receptors stem from a woman under 30 who received the yellow fever vaccine. The CDR3 runs from the conserved cysteine through the conserved F or W. The D gene is left open where the match is weak. Size is omitted from some rows. Given values are once, few, many or a class for expanded clones.

clone_size: -; d_call: -; j_call: TRBJ1-1; v_call: TRBV5-1; cdr3_aa: CASSLGFQGRSAEAFF; cdr3_nt: TGCGCCAGCAGCTTGGGTTTCCAGGGGAGGAGTGCTGAAGCTTTCTTT
clone_size: -; d_call: TRBD1; j_call: TRBJ2-1; v_call: TRBV11-3; cdr3_aa: CASRQGTRGNEQFF; cdr3_nt: TGTGCCAGCAGACAGGGGACCCGAGGGAATGAGCAGTTCTTC
clone_size: -; d_call: TRBD2; j_call: TRBJ2-3; v_call: TRBV10-3; cdr3_aa: CAISERTSGGGNTDTQYF; cdr3_nt: TGTGCCATCAGTGAACGGACTAGCGGGGGGGGGAACACAGATACGCAGTATTTT
clone_size: few; d_call: -; j_call: TRBJ2-3; v_call: TRBV4-2; cdr3_aa: CASSRRLVESTSTDTQYF; cdr3_nt: TGTGCCAGCAGCCGTCGCCTAGTTGAATCTACTAGCACAGATACGCAGTATTTT
clone_size: -; d_call: -; j_call: TRBJ2-7; v_call: TRBV27; cdr3_aa: CASSYWPHNEQYF; cdr3_nt: TGTGCCAGCAGTTATTGGCCGCATAACGAGCAGTACTTC
clone_size: -; d_call: TRBD2; j_call: TRBJ2-1; v_call: TRBV7-7; cdr3_aa: CASSRTSADNEQFF; cdr3_nt: TGTGCCAGCAGCCGGACTAGCGCCGACAATGAGCAGTTCTTC
clone_size: few; d_call: TRBD2; j_call: TRBJ2-3; v_call: TRBV29-1; cdr3_aa: CSVGRLAGVSDTQYF; cdr3_nt: TGCAGCGTTGGGAGACTAGCGGGAGTTTCAGATACGCAGTATTTT
clone_size: -; d_call: TRBD1; j_call: TRBJ1-2; v_call: TRBV3-1; cdr3_aa: CASSWTGGYTF; cdr3_nt: TGTGCCAGCAGCTGGACAGGAGGCTACACCTTC
clone_size: -; d_call: -; j_call: TRBJ1-4; v_call: TRBV12-3/TRBV12-4; cdr3_aa: CASSFGDSTEKLFF; cdr3_nt: TGTGCCAGCAGTTTTGGAGACAGTACCGAAAAACTGTTTTTT
clone_size: -; d_call: -; j_call: TRBJ1-2; v_call: TRBV14; cdr3_aa: CASSQGVNYGYTF; cdr3_nt: TGTGCCAGCAGCCAAGGCGTTAACTATGGCTACACCTTC
clone_size: -; d_call: -; j_call: TRBJ2-7; v_call: TRBV10-3; cdr3_aa: CAISEPTDLYEQYF; cdr3_nt: TGTGCCATCAGTGAGCCCACAGACCTATACGAGCAGTACTTC
clone_size: -; d_call: TRBD2; j_call: TRBJ2-1; v_call: TRBV20-1; cdr3_aa: CSARDIAGGQNEQFF; cdr3_nt: TGCAGTGCTAGAGACATAGCGGGGGGGCAGAATGAGCAGTTCTTC
clone_size: -; d_call: -; j_call: TRBJ1-3; v_call: TRBV29-1; cdr3_aa: CSVKTGKNRSGNTIYF; cdr3_nt: TGCAGCGTCAAAACAGGGAAAAACCGCTCTGGAAACACCATATATTTT
clone_size: -; d_call: -; j_call: TRBJ2-1; v_call: TRBV5-5; cdr3_aa: CASSLRDIVKSDEQFF; cdr3_nt: TGTGCCAGCAGCTTGCGAGATATTGTGAAAAGTGATGAGCAGTTCTTC
clone_size: -; d_call: -; j_call: TRBJ2-1; v_call: TRBV5-1; cdr3_aa: CASSVYGTIYNEQFF; cdr3_nt: TGCGCCAGCAGCGTTTACGGGACAATTTACAATGAGCAGTTCTTC
clone_size: -; d_call: -; j_call: TRBJ2-6; v_call: TRBV12-3/TRBV12-4; cdr3_aa: CASTPQTGANVLTF; cdr3_nt: TGTGCCAGCACCCCACAAACTGGGGCCAACGTCCTGACTTTC
clone_size: -; d_call: -; j_call: TRBJ1-5; v_call: TRBV12-3/TRBV12-4; cdr3_aa: CASGVRGQPQHF; cdr3_nt: TGTGCCAGCGGGGTCCGGGGCCAGCCCCAGCATTTT
clone_size: once; d_call: -; j_call: TRBJ2-7; v_call: TRBV28; cdr3_aa: CASSLDFHEQYF; cdr3_nt: TGTGCCAGCAGTTTGGACTTCCACGAGCAGTACTTC
clone_size: -; d_call: -; j_call: TRBJ2-7; v_call: TRBV29-1; cdr3_aa: CSVTTPSTTYEQYF; cdr3_nt: TGCAGCGTGACCACCCCCAGTACGACCTACGAGCAGTACTTC
clone_size: -; d_call: TRBD1; j_call: TRBJ2-7; v_call: TRBV4-2; cdr3_aa: CASSPRQGGDEQYF; cdr3_nt: TGTGCCAGCAGCCCTAGACAGGGGGGTGACGAGCAGTACTTC
clone_size: -; d_call: -; j_call: TRBJ1-1; v_call: TRBV10-3; cdr3_aa: CAISPGPTNTEAFF; cdr3_nt: TGTGCCATCAGCCCGGGCCCAACAAACACTGAAGCTTTCTTT
clone_size: -; d_call: -; j_call: TRBJ1-2; v_call: TRBV12-3/TRBV12-4; cdr3_aa: CASSLTPDGHYGYTF; cdr3_nt: TGTGCCAGCAGTTTGACTCCCGACGGACACTATGGCTACACCTTC
clone_size: -; d_call: TRBD2; j_call: TRBJ2-1; v_call: TRBV10-1; cdr3_aa: CASSESGASGKENEQFF; cdr3_nt: TGCGCCAGCAGTGAGTCGGGGGCTAGCGGGAAAGAAAATGAGCAGTTCTTC